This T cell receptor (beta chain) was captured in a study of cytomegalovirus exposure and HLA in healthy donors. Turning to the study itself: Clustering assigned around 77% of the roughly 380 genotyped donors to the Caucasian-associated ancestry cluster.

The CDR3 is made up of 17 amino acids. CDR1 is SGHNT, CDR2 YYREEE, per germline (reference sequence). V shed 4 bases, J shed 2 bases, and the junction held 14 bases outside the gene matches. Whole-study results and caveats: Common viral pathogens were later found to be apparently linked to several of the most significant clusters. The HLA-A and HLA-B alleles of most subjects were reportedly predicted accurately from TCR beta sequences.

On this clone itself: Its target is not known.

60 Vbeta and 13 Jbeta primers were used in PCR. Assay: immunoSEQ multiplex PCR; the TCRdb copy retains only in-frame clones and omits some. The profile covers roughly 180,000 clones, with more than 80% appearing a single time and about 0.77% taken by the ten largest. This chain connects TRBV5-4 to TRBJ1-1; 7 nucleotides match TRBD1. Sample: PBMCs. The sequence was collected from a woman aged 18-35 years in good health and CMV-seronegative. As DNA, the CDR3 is TGTGCCAGCAGCCTCTTACCCTTTAGGGGGCTTAACACTGAAGCTTTCTTT. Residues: CASSLLPFRGLNTEAFF.